These 27 T cell receptor beta chains share one sample of origin, sequenced in a study of shared clonotypes between healthy human individuals. Clones were read by immunoSEQ multiplex PCR, and TCRdb kept only the in-frame ones, dropping some. The sample has some 2.4 million clones; more than 85% are singletons. The sequenced material came from naive CD4+ T cells from PBMCs. Stated subset: CD45RA+ positively selected. The source of these receptors is a young man in good health. Some clones in this sample may be carry-over from other donors' samples.

This clone occurred once. J is TRBJ2-7 and V is TRBV19; D not certain. CDR1 and CDR2 from the germline V gene are LNHDA and SQIVND (reference sequence). CDR3 length: 16 amino acids. The V end lost 1 base, the J end lost 3 bases, and 16 bases lay between the germline ends. DNA for the CDR3: TGTGCCAGTAGTATAGTGTTCGTGGGCAGAATCTACGAGCAGTACTTC. This translates into CASSIVFVGRIYEQYF.

The chain combines TRBV7-2 with TRBJ2-5; 12 bases agree with TRBD2. Per germline, CDR1 SGHTA and CDR2 FQGNSA. V lost 5 bases and J lost 3; bases outside the gene matches: 4. The CDR3 sequence is 15 residues long. CDR3 protein: CASSARLAGEETQYF. For the CDR3, the DNA is TGTGCCAGCAGCGCCCGACTAGCGGGAGAAGAGACCCAGTACTTC.

The chain couples TRBV28 to TRBJ1-1; a weak D match, TRBD1 (6 bases). Germline-derived CDR1 and CDR2 are MDHEN and SYDVKM. The CDR3 has 14 residues. V was clipped by 7 bases and J by 5 bases, with 17 bases between them. Written as DNA, the CDR3 is TGTGCCAGCACCTCGGGGGCGGAAAGGACTGAAGCTTTCTTT. Translated, it gives CASTSGAERTEAFF.

The chain carries TRBV18 and TRBJ1-5; a possible D gene is TRBD1 (5 bases). The V gene's germline CDR1 is KGHSH and CDR2 LQKENI. The CDR3 totals 13 residues. The ends were cut back, 6 bases at V and 3 bases at J, with 9 bases in the middle. CDR3 bases: TGTGCCAGCTCCAGGGACTTCAATCAGCCCCAGCATTTT. Protein: CASSRDFNQPQHF.

The rearrangement joins TRBV29-1 to TRBJ2-3; D uncertain. The CDR3 totals 13 residues. Germline CDR1 reads SQVTM; CDR2 reads ANQGSEA. V was clipped by 8 bases and J by 6 bases, with 18 bases between them. CDR3 amino acids: CSSRGNLRDTQYF. DNA of the CDR3: TGCAGCTCCCGCGGAAATCTACGTGATACGCAGTATTTT.

The chain has TRBV5-6 and TRBJ2-7; weak D call: TRBD1 (6 bases). This CDR3 is built from 15 residues. Germline CDR1 SGHDT, CDR2 YYEEEE. The V end was cut by 6 bases, the J end by 7 bases, with 23 bases between. CDR3 in amino acids: CASTQGGWDEMEQYF. The DNA of the CDR3 is TGTGCCAGCACACAAGGGGGTTGGGACGAGATGGAGCAGTACTTC. The full variable domain, its missing parts supplied by reference TRBV5-6 and TRBJ2-7, is DAGVTQSPTHLIKTRGQQVTLRCSPKSGHDTVSWYQQALGQGPQFIFQYYEEEERQRGNFPDRFSGHQFPNYSSELNVNALLLGDSALYLCASTQGGWDEMEQYFGPGTRLTVT.

The chain recombines TRBV6-4 with TRBJ2-3; 9 bases line up with TRBD1. This CDR3 contains 17 residues. The V and J ends lost 6 bases and 5 bases, in that order; junction bases with no gene match: 15. Germline V gives CDR1 MRHNA, CDR2 SNTAGT. CDR3 sequence: CASRPWGQGYDGDTQYF. The CDR3 DNA sequence: TGTGCCAGCAGACCTTGGGGACAGGGTTATGATGGAGATACGCAGTATTTT.

V is TRBV10-3 and J is TRBJ1-4; D unclear. V was cut by 0 bases and J by 0 bases, with 11 bases left in between. The V gene's germline CDR1 is ENHRY and CDR2 SYGVKD. The CDR3 spans 17 residues. The CDR3 nucleotides read TGTGCCATCAGTGAGTCACTAAGTCCAGCAACTAATGAAAAACTGTTTTTT. Translated, it gives CAISESLSPATNEKLFF.

V and J are TRBV18 and TRBJ1-4; possibly TRBD1 for D (5 bases). Trimming cost V 3 bases and J 3 bases, with 11 bases left between them. The germline CDR1 and CDR2 sequences are KGHSH and LQKENI. The CDR3 sequence is 15 residues long. The CDR3 here is CASSPTGPSNEKLFF. The CDR3 DNA follows: TGTGCCAGCTCACCCACAGGACCGTCTAATGAAAAACTGTTTTTT.

The genes are TRBV6-5 and TRBJ1-5, with unresolved D. V was clipped by 1 base and J by 6 bases, with 10 bases between them. The CDR3 loop spans 14 amino acids. Germline V gene sequence: CDR1 MNHEY, CDR2 SVGAGI. The CDR3 region is CASSYLRGSQPQHF. The CDR3 DNA reads TGTGCCAGCAGTTACTTGCGGGGTAGTCAGCCCCAGCATTTT.

The gene calls are TRBV14 and TRBJ2-3; D call uncertain. This CDR3 is built from 13 residues. V was clipped by 0 bases and J by 6 bases, with 7 bases between them. Germline CDR1 SGHDN, CDR2 FVKESK. The CDR3 coding sequence is TGTGCCAGCAGCCAAGACCAGGCGGATACGCAGTATTTT. The encoded protein is CASSQDQADTQYF.

This sequence joins TRBV10-2 and TRBJ1-4, with D possibly TRBD1 on 6 matching bases. The V end lost 2 bases, the J end lost 4 bases, and 11 bases lay between the germline ends. The germline V gene has CDR1 WSHSY and CDR2 SAAADI. This CDR3 is 15 amino acids long. The CDR3: CASSEPGQVNEKLFF. The CDR3 DNA reads as TGCGCCAGCAGTGAGCCGGGACAAGTTAATGAAAAACTGTTTTTT.

The V and J genes are TRBV5-1 and TRBJ1-1; unclear D gene. Trimming stripped 7 bases from V and 1 base from J, with 14 bases between. This CDR3 spans 14 amino acids. Germline loops: CDR1 SGHRS, CDR2 YFSETQ. The CDR3 spells CASQRAATNTEAFF. For the CDR3, the DNA is TGCGCCAGCCAAAGGGCAGCGACGAACACTGAAGCTTTCTTT.

CDR3 bases: TGTGCCAGCAGCTTGGGGGGCCAGGCCGGCTACACCTTC. It is translated as CASSLGGQAGYTF. This chain uses TRBV7-3 with TRBJ1-2, with a weak D call TRBD1 (6 bases). Per the germline V gene, CDR1 is SGHTA and CDR2 is FQGTGA. CDR3 size: 13 residues. V shed 3 bases and J shed 8 bases, with 13 bases lying between them.

J is TRBJ2-2 and V is TRBV9; the D gene is possibly TRBD2 (5 bases). The CDR3 has 18 residues. The V gene lost 0 bases and the J gene lost 1 base, with 16 bases spanning the gap. Looked up from germline, CDR1 is SGDLS and CDR2 is YYNGEE. The CDR3 loop reads CASSVGVRVGQNTGELFF. CDR3 in DNA: TGTGCCAGCAGCGTAGGGGTGCGGGTTGGGCAGAACACCGGGGAGCTGTTTTTT.

Comment on this clone: Other nucleotide sequences in the sample specify the same CDR3. V gene TRBV5-1 combines with J gene TRBJ1-4; no definite D call. Germline loops: CDR1 SGHRS, CDR2 YFSETQ. V lost 0 bases to trimming and J lost 2 bases, with 2 bases between them. The CDR3 contains 13 residues. The CDR3 DNA sequence: TGCGCCAGCAGCTTGGACACTAATGAAAAACTGTTTTTT. Amino acids: CASSLDTNEKLFF.

This chain connects TRBV28 to TRBJ1-1; possible D gene TRBD1, 5 bases. The V and J ends lost 7 bases and 1 base respectively, with 19 bases between them. The germline CDR1 and CDR2 sequences are MDHEN and SYDVKM. The CDR3 is 16 residues long. This chain's CDR3 is CASKPGPPRWNTEAFF. The CDR3 DNA reads as TGTGCCAGCAAACCGGGACCCCCGAGGTGGAACACTGAAGCTTTCTTT.

V and J are TRBV11-3 and TRBJ2-1; 8 bases align to TRBD1. Germline V gene sequence: CDR1 SGHNT, CDR2 YENEEA. This CDR3 spans 15 amino acids. After removal of 3 bases from V and 8 bases from J, the junction contained 9 bases not matched to a gene. The CDR3 sequence: CASSFPAQGVDEQFF. The CDR3 coding sequence is TGTGCCAGCAGCTTCCCCGCACAGGGGGTGGATGAGCAGTTCTTC.

The chain combines TRBV27 with TRBJ2-1; tentative D call: TRBD2 (6 bases). This CDR3 has 16 residues. CDR1 is MNHEY, CDR2 SMNVEV, per germline (reference sequence). V was cut by 9 bases and J by 4 bases, with 22 bases left in between. The CDR3 coding sequence is TGTGCCAGGGGGGATACCTCGGGACTCCTTTACAATGAGCAGTTCTTC. It is translated as CARGDTSGLLYNEQFF.

The sample holds one count of this clone. The chain recombines TRBV4-3 with TRBJ2-3; 9 bases are a match to TRBD1. Per the germline V gene, CDR1 is LGHNA and CDR2 is YSLEER. CDR3 length equals 16 residues. Unmatched junction bases numbered 4, after V lost 0 bases and J lost 3 bases. The chain's CDR3 is CASSQDGTGQTDTQYF. Here the CDR3 DNA reads TGCGCCAGCAGCCAAGACGGGACAGGGCAAACAGATACGCAGTATTTT.

The chain employs TRBV12-2 and TRBJ2-5. TRBV12-2 is annotated as a pseudogene. The CDR3 loop spans 17 amino acids. Written as DNA, the CDR3 is TGTGCAAGTCGCTTAGAGGAAGACGTCCCCACCCAAGAGACCCAGTACTTC. Its translation is CASRLEEDVPTQETQYF.

This clone was detected only a few times. The genes are TRBV2 and TRBJ1-2; possibly TRBD1 for D (6 bases). The CDR3 is 13 amino acids. The V end lost 7 bases, the J end lost 2 bases, and 11 bases lay between the germline ends. CDR1 is SNHLY and CDR2 is FYNNEI in the germline V gene. As DNA, the CDR3 is TGTGCCAGCACGGTGGGGGCCAACTATGGCTACACCTTC. It codes for CASTVGANYGYTF.

The rearrangement joins TRBV30 to TRBJ2-5; D unclear. Trimming removed 5 bases from V and 1 base from J, with 11 bases in between. The CDR3 loop spans 13 amino acids. Germline assignment: CDR1 GTSNPN and CDR2 SVGIG (reference sequence). The CDR3, as DNA: TGTGCCTGGGGGTTGAACATCCAAGAGACCCAGTACTTC. Translating it yields CAWGLNIQETQYF. The full variable domain, completed using reference TRBV30 and TRBJ2-5, is SQTIHQWPATLVQPVGSPLSLECTVEGTSNPNLYWYRQAAGRGLQLLFYSVGIGQISSEVPQNLSASRPQDRQFILSSKKLLLSDSGFYLCAWGLNIQETQYFGPGTRLLVL.

This clone was found once. This sequence joins TRBV19 and TRBJ1-5; D remains ambiguous. CDR1 is LNHDA, CDR2 SQIVND, per germline (reference sequence). The CDR3 sequence is 16 residues long. V lost 3 bases, J lost 0 bases, and 12 bases lay in between. The CDR3 DNA sequence: TGTGCCAGTAGTATCCGAGACGGTTATAGCAATCAGCCCCAGCATTTT. It specifies CASSIRDGYSNQPQHF.

The V gene is TRBV28, the J gene TRBJ2-1; D perhaps matches TRBD1 (5 bases). Germline CDR1 reads MDHEN; CDR2 reads SYDVKM. This CDR3 region has 14 residues. V was cut by 5 bases and J by 4 bases, with 12 bases left in between. The CDR3 is CASSQGGGYNEQFF. The CDR3 nucleotides read TGTGCCAGCAGTCAGGGCGGTGGGTACAATGAGCAGTTCTTC.

V gene TRBV5-1 combines with J gene TRBJ2-5; D remains unclear. Trimming stripped 4 bases from V and 5 bases from J, with 21 bases between. Germline CDR1 is SGHRS and CDR2 is YFSETQ. The CDR3 length is 16 residues. The CDR3 is CASSQKRSGGSETQYF. In nucleotides, the CDR3 is TGCGCCAGCAGCCAAAAAAGGTCAGGTGGGTCGGAGACCCAGTACTTC. Combining the CDR3 with reference TRBV5-1 and TRBJ2-5 gives the whole variable domain KAGVTQTPRYLIKTRGQQVTLSCSPISGHRSVSWYQQTPGQGLQFLFEYFSETQRNKGNFPGRFSGRQFSNSRSEMNVSTLELGDSALYLCASSQKRSGGSETQYFGPGTRLLVL.

The J gene is TRBJ2-5, the V gene TRBV6-1; D possibly uses TRBD1 or TRBD2 (6 bases each). Germline V gives CDR1 MNHNS, CDR2 SASEGT. The length of the CDR3 is 16 residues. With 1 base removed from V and 7 bases from J, the gap between germline ends came to 19 bases. CDR3 protein: CASSEVASGGGRTQYF. Written as DNA, the CDR3 is TGTGCCAGCAGTGAAGTGGCGAGCGGAGGGGGGCGGACCCAGTACTTC.